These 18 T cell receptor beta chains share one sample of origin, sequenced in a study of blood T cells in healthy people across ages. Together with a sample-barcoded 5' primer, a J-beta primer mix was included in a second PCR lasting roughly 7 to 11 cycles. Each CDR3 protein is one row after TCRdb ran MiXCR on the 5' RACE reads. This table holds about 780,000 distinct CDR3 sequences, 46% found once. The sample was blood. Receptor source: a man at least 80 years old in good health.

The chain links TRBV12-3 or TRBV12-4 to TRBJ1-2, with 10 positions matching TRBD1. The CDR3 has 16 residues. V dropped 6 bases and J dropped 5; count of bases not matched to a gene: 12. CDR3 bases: TGTGCCAGCAGCGAAGTCCCGGGACAGGGGCTGTATGGCTACACCTTC. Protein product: CASSEVPGQGLYGYTF.

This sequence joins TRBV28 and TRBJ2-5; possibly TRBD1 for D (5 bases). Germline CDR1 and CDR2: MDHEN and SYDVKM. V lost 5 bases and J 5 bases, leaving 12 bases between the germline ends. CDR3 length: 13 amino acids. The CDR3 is CASSVGRVETQYF. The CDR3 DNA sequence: TGTGCCAGCAGTGTCGGCAGGGTTGAGACCCAGTACTTC.

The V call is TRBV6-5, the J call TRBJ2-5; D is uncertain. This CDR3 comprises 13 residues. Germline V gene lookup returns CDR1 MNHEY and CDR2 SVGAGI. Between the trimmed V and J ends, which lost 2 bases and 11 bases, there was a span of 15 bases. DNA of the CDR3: TGTGCCAGCAGTTACGGAGCGCCGGCTGAGCAGTACTTC. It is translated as CASSYGAPAEQYF.

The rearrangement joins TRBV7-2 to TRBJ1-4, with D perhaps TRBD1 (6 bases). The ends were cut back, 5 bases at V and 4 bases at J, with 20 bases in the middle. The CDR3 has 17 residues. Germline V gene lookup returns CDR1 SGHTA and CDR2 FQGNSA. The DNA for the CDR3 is TGTGCCAGCAGCCTAAGGGGGGCAGTGTCGATTAATGAAAAACTGTTTTTT. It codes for CASSLRGAVSINEKLFF.

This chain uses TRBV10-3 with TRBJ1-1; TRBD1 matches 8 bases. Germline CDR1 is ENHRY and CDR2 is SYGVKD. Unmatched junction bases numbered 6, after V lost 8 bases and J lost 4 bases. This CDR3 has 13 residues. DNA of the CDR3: TGTGCCATCCTCGATACAGGGGGCACTGAAGCTTTCTTT. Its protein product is CAILDTGGTEAFF.

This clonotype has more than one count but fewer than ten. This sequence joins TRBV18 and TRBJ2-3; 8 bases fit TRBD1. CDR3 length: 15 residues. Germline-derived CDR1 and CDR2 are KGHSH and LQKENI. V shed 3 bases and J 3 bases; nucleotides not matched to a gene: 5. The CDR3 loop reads CASSPPGTGTDTQYF. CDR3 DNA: TGTGCCAGCTCACCTCCCGGGACAGGAACAGATACGCAGTATTTT.

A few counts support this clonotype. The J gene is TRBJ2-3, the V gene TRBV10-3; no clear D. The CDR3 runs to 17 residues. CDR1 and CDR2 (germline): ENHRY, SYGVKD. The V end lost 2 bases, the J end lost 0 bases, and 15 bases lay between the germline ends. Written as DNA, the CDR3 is TGTGCCATCAGTGAGGACACCTACTCCTATAGCACAGATACGCAGTATTTT. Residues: CAISEDTYSYSTDTQYF.

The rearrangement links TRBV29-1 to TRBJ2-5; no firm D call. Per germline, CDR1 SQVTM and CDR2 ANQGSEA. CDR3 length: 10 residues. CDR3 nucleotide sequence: TGCACGGCCGGTCAAGAGACCCAGTACTTC. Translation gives CTAGQETQYF.

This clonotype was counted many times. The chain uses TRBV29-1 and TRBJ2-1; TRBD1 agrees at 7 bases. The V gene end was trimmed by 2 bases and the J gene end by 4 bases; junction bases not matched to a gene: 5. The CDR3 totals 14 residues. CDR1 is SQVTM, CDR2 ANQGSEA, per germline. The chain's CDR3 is CSVESMGQYNEQFF. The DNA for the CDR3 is TGCAGCGTTGAATCGATGGGACAGTACAATGAGCAGTTCTTC.

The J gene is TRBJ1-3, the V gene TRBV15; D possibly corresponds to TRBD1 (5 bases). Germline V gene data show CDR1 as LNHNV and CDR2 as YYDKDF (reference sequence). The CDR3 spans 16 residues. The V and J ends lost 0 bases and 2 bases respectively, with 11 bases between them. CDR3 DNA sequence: TGTGCCACCAGCAGAGATCACGGGACTGCTGGAAACACCATATATTTT. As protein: CATSRDHGTAGNTIYF.

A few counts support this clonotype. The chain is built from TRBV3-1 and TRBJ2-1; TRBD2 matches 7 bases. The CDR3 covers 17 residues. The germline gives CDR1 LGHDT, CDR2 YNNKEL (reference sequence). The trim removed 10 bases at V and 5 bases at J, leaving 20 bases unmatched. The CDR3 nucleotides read TGTGCCATCCGCGTCTTAGCGGGTAGAAACATAAACAATGAGCAGTTCTTC. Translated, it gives CAIRVLAGRNINNEQFF.

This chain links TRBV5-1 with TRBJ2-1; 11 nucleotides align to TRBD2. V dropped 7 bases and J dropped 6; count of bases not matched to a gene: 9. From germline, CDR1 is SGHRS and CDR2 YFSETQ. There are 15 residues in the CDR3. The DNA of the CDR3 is TGCGCCAGCGGGGCCCTAGCGGGAGGTATCAATGAGCAGTTCTTC. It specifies CASGALAGGINEQFF.

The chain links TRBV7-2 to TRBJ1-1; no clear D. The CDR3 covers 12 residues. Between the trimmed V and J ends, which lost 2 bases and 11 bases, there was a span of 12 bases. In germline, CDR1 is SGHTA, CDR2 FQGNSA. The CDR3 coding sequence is TGTGCCAGCAGCTTATCGAACTACGAGGCTTTCTTT. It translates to CASSLSNYEAFF.

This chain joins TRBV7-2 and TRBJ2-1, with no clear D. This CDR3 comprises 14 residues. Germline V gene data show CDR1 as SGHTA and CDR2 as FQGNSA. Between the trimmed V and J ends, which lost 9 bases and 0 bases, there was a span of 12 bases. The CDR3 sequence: CASLLGNSYNEQFF. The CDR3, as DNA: TGTGCCAGTTTGTTGGGGAACTCCTACAATGAGCAGTTCTTC.

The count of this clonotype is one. Here the CDR3 reads CASSVNRGDSPLHF. The CDR3 region has the DNA TGCGCCAGCAGCGTGAACAGGGGGGATTCACCCCTCCACTTT. The genes are TRBV5-1 and TRBJ1-6; 8 bases align to TRBD1. The CDR3 has 14 residues. Germline V CDR1 and CDR2: SGHRS, YFSETQ. The ends lost 4 bases at V and 8 bases at J; junction bases unmatched: 5.

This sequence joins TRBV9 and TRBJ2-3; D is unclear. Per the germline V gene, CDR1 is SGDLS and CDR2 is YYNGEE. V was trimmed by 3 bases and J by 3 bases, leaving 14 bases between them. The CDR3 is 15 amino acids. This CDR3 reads CASSASPPGTDTQYF. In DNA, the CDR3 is TGTGCCAGCAGCGCCAGCCCGCCTGGGACAGATACGCAGTATTTT.

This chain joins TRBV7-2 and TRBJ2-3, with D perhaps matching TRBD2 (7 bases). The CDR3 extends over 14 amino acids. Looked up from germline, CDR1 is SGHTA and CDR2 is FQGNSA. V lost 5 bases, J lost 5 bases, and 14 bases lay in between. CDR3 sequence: CASSPGGPRDTQYF. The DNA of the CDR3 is TGTGCCAGCAGCCCGGGGGGCCCGCGAGATACGCAGTATTTT.

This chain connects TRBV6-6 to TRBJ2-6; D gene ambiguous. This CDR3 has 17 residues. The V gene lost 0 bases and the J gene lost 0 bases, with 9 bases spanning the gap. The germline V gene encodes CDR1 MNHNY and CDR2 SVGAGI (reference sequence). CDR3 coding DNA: TGTGCCAGCAGTTACTCGGTTTACAACTCTGGGGCCAACGTCCTGACTTTC. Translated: CASSYSVYNSGANVLTF.